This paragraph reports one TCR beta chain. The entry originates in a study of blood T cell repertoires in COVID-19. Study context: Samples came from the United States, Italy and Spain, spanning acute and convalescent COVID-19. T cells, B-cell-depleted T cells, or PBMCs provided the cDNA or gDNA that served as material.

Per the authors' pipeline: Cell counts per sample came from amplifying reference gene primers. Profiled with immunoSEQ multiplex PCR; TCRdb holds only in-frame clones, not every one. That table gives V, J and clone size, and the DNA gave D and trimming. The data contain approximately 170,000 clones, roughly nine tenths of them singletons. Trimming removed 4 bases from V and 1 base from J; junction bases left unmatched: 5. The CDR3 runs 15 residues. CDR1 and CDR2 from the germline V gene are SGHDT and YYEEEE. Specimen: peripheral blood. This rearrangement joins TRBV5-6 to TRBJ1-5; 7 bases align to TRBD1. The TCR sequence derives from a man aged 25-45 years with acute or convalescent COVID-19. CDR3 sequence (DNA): TGTGCCAGCAGCGGACCGGGACAGAGCAATCAGCCCCAGCATTTT. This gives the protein CASSGPGQSNQPQHF. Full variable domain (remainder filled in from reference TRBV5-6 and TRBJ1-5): DAGVTQSPTHLIKTRGQQVTLRCSPKSGHDTVSWYQQALGQGPQFIFQYYEEEERQRGNFPDRFSGHQFPNYSSELNVNALLLGDSALYLCASSGPGQSNQPQHFGDGTRLSIL.